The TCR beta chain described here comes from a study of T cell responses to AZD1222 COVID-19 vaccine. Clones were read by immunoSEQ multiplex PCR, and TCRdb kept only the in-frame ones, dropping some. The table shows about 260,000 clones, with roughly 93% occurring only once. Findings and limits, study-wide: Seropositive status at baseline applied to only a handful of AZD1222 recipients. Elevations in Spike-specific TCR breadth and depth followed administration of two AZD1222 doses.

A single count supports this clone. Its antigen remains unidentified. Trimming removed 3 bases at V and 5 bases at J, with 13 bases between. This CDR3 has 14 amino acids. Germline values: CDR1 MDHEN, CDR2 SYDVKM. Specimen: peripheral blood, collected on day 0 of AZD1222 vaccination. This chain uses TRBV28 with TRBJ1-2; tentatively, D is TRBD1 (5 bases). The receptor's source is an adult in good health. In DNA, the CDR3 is TGTGCCAGCAGTTTCCGGGGGGGTTATTATGGCTACACCTTC. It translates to CASSFRGGYYGYTF.